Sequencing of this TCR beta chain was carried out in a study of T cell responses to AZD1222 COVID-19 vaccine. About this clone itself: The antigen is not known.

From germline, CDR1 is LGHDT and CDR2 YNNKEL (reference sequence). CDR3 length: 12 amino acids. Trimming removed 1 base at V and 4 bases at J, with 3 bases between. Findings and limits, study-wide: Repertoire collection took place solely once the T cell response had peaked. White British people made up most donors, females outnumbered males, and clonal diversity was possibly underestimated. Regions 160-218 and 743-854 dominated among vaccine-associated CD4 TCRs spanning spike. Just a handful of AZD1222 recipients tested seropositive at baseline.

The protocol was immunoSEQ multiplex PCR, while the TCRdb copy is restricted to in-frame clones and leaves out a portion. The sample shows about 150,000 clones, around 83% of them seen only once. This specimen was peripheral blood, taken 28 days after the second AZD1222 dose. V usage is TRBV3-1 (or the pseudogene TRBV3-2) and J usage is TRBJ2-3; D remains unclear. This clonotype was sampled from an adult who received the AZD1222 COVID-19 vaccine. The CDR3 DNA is TGTGCCAGCAGCCAAGGCGCAGATACGCAGTATTTT. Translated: CASSQGADTQYF.